One sample yielded the 21 T cell receptor beta chains listed below, sequenced in a study of blood T cell repertoires in COVID-19. This table comes from immunoSEQ multiplex PCR, and its TCRdb copy is limited to in-frame clones, with some not included. The sample lists hundreds of thousands of clones, around four fifths occurring once. Sequenced: peripheral blood. Receptor source: a woman aged 40 to 50 with active or convalescent COVID-19.

This clone was detected a few times. The chain is built from TRBV7-8 and TRBJ2-7, with D unclear. Per germline, CDR1 SGHVS and CDR2 FQNEAQ. Trimming stripped 0 bases from V and 4 bases from J, with 13 bases between. The CDR3 runs 15 residues. The CDR3 spells CASSLASLNLYEQYF. The CDR3 bases are TGTGCCAGCAGCTTAGCGAGTCTCAACTTATACGAGCAGTACTTC.

This chain joins TRBV25-1 and TRBJ2-7, with D maybe TRBD2 (6 bases). This CDR3 comprises 15 residues. V lost 1 base to trimming and J lost 3 bases, with 13 bases between them. CDR1 and CDR2 from the germline V gene are MGHDK and SYGVNS. For the CDR3, the DNA is TGTGCCAGCAGTGAATCCGGGACTTCTCTCTACGAGCAGTACTTC. Protein product: CASSESGTSLYEQYF.

V gene TRBV7-4 combines with J gene TRBJ1-5; D might be TRBD1 (6 bases). The CDR3 loop spans 17 amino acids. Germline CDR1 reads SGHVT; CDR2 reads SQSDAQ. V lost 3 bases to trimming and J lost 2 bases, with 17 bases between them. CDR3 sequence reads: CASSFWGTPKGNQPQHF. The CDR3 bases are TGTGCCAGCAGCTTTTGGGGGACACCAAAGGGCAATCAGCCCCAGCATTTT.

The chain carries TRBV7-2 and TRBJ2-2, with 8 bases aligning to TRBD1. From germline, CDR1 is SGHTA and CDR2 FQGNSA. With 5 bases clipped from V and 6 bases from J, the junction kept 5 bases outside the gene matches. This CDR3 is built from 14 residues. For the CDR3, the DNA is TGTGCCAGCAGCCCAGACAGGGGCTCCGGGGAGCTGTTTTTT. This gives the protein CASSPDRGSGELFF. Based on the CDR3 plus reference TRBV7-2 and TRBJ2-2, the full variable domain is GAGVSQSPSNKVTEKGKDVELRCDPISGHTALYWYRQSLGQGLEFLIYFQGNSAPDKSGLPSDRFSAERTGGSVSTLTIQRTQQEDSAVYLCASSPDRGSGELFFGEGSRLTVL.

This chain uses TRBV6-5 with TRBJ1-5; 7 nucleotides line up with TRBD1. The CDR3 consists of 15 residues. The V gene end was trimmed by 2 bases and the J gene end by 7 bases; junction bases not matched to a gene: 8. The germline V gene encodes CDR1 MNHEY and CDR2 SVGAGI. The CDR3 sequence: CASSYGPGGGQPQHF. In DNA, the CDR3 is TGTGCCAGCAGTTACGGTCCAGGGGGTGGGCAGCCCCAGCATTTT.

This chain links TRBV5-1 with TRBJ2-1; TRBD2 might be the D (5 bases). The CDR3 totals 17 residues. Germline CDR1 is SGHRS and CDR2 is YFSETQ. Trimming took 0 bases from V and 0 from J, leaving 13 bases between them. The CDR3 nucleotides read TGCGCCAGCAGCTTGGGAGCTCGGGGTGGCTCCTACAATGAGCAGTTCTTC. It translates to CASSLGARGGSYNEQFF. The whole variable domain, remainder taken from reference TRBV5-1 and TRBJ2-1, is KAGVTQTPRYLIKTRGQQVTLSCSPISGHRSVSWYQQTPGQGLQFLFEYFSETQRNKGNFPGRFSGRQFSNSRSEMNVSTLELGDSALYLCASSLGARGGSYNEQFFGPGTRLTVL.

The chain is built from TRBV7-6 and TRBJ2-1; 11 nucleotides match TRBD1. Germline loops: CDR1 SGHVS, CDR2 FNYEAQ. Germline trimming cut 5 bases from V and 9 bases from J; bases unmatched to any gene: 9. This CDR3 contains 15 residues. The CDR3 reads CASSPLRGQGGEQFF. CDR3 in DNA: TGTGCCAGCAGCCCCTTGAGGGGACAGGGGGGTGAGCAGTTCTTC.

The gene calls are TRBV7-3 and TRBJ2-1; TRBD2 agrees at 7 bases. This CDR3 spans 13 amino acids. After removal of 5 bases from V and 9 bases from J, the junction contained 7 bases not matched to a gene. CDR1 SGHTA and CDR2 FQGTGA come from the germline V gene. CDR3 nucleotide sequence: TGTGCCAGCAGCCTGACTAGCCTCGGTGAGCAGTTCTTC. This translates into CASSLTSLGEQFF.

The V and J genes are TRBV6-7 and TRBJ2-2; tentative D call: TRBD2 (5 bases). TRBV6-7 is an ORF for which the function is uncertain. With 4 bases removed from V and 8 bases from J, the gap between germline ends came to 11 bases. This CDR3 contains 13 residues. The CDR3 DNA follows: TGTGCCAGCAGTTTGCGGGTGTGGGGGGAGCTGTTTTTT. Residues: CASSLRVWGELFF.

This chain connects TRBV11-2 to TRBJ2-7, with 10 bases matching TRBD2. CDR1 is SGHAT, CDR2 FQNNGV, per germline. The J segment lost 0 bases and the V segment lost 8 bases, leaving 10 bases of the junction unmatched. This CDR3 has 16 amino acids. As DNA, the CDR3 is TGTGCCAGCCGTGGCACTAGCGGGACGAGCTCCTACGAGCAGTACTTC. Translation gives CASRGTSGTSSYEQYF.

The chain uses TRBV19 and TRBJ1-1, with 9 bases lining up with TRBD1. Germline CDR1 and CDR2: LNHDA and SQIVND (reference sequence). The J segment lost 6 bases and the V segment lost 7 bases, leaving 9 bases of the junction unmatched. This CDR3 has 14 amino acids. The CDR3 protein is CASNRDRVGPEAFF. The CDR3 bases are TGTGCCAGTAATCGGGACAGGGTAGGCCCTGAAGCTTTCTTT.

A note on this clone: Compared with germline, one end of the junction differs, possibly owing to a read error. CDR3 loop: CASSFGPTVQETQYF. CDR3 in DNA: TGTGCTAGCAGCTTTGGGCCGACAGTCCAAGAGACCCAGTACTTC. The chain recombines TRBV7-7 with TRBJ2-5; a possible D gene is TRBD1 (5 bases). CDR3 length equals 15 residues. Germline-derived CDR1 and CDR2 are SSHAT and FNYEAQ (reference sequence).

The chain carries TRBV3-1 (or the pseudogene TRBV3-2) and TRBJ1-1, with D perhaps TRBD1 (6 bases). Germline lookup yields CDR1 LGHDT and CDR2 YNNKEL (reference sequence). With 5 bases removed from V and 1 base from J, the gap between germline ends came to 11 bases. This CDR3 contains 14 residues. This CDR3 is CASSETTGNTEAFF. CDR3 DNA: TGTGCCAGCAGCGAGACGACAGGGAACACTGAAGCTTTCTTT.

V usage is TRBV6-5 and J usage is TRBJ1-5; D perhaps matches TRBD1 (5 bases). Germline assignment: CDR1 MNHEY and CDR2 SVGAGI. There are 15 residues in the CDR3. Trimming stripped 0 bases from V and 6 bases from J, with 12 bases between. In DNA, the CDR3 is TGTGCCAGCAGTTACTCGGCAACAGGTGGTCAGCCCCAGCATTTT. It specifies CASSYSATGGQPQHF.

J is TRBJ1-1 and V is TRBV5-1; maybe TRBD1 (6 bases). The V end lost 0 bases, the J end lost 5 bases, and 11 bases lay between the germline ends. This CDR3 contains 14 residues. From germline, CDR1 is SGHRS and CDR2 YFSETQ. CDR3: CASSLEGVRTEAFF. Here the CDR3 DNA reads TGCGCCAGCAGCTTGGAGGGGGTACGAACTGAAGCTTTCTTT. The full variable domain, in which reference TRBV5-1 and TRBJ1-1 provide the parts outside the CDR3, is KAGVTQTPRYLIKTRGQQVTLSCSPISGHRSVSWYQQTPGQGLQFLFEYFSETQRNKGNFPGRFSGRQFSNSRSEMNVSTLELGDSALYLCASSLEGVRTEAFFGQGTRLTVV.

The V and J genes are TRBV6-4 and TRBJ2-3; D is unresolved. In germline, CDR1 is MRHNA, CDR2 SNTAGT. The CDR3 consists of 14 residues. V gave up 4 bases and J gave up 6 bases, with 14 bases separating them. CDR3 nucleotides: TGTGCCAGCAGTGCCGGAATAGGAGTCGATACGCAGTATTTT. It translates to CASSAGIGVDTQYF.

V and J are TRBV6-5 and TRBJ1-2; 9 bases fit TRBD1. The CDR3 has 14 residues. The junction had 13 bases not matched to a gene; V was cut back by 10 bases and J by 7 bases. The germline CDR1 and CDR2 sequences are MNHEY and SVGAGI. CDR3 amino acids: CATQYGTGLFGYTF. The CDR3 region has the DNA TGTGCCACGCAATATGGGACAGGGCTCTTTGGCTACACCTTC.

This clone was seen only once. The chain couples TRBV7-2 to TRBJ2-3; TRBD2 agrees at 8 bases. Germline CDR1 SGHTA, CDR2 FQGNSA. V shed 0 bases, J shed 2 bases, and the junction held 4 bases outside the gene matches. The CDR3 runs 16 residues. The CDR3 coding sequence is TGTGCCAGCAGCTTAGCGGCGGGGGGATCCACAGATACGCAGTATTTT. Translating it yields CASSLAAGGSTDTQYF.

The chain links TRBV3-1 (or the pseudogene TRBV3-2) to TRBJ2-3, with TRBD2 matching 9 bases. The germline CDR1 and CDR2 sequences are LGHDT and YNNKEL (reference sequence). V was clipped by 6 bases and J by 7 bases; unmatched bases: 8. The CDR3 contains 14 residues. CDR3 in amino acids: CASSRGGAGNTQYF. CDR3 DNA sequence: TGTGCCAGCAGTCGCGGGGGGGCTGGTAATACGCAGTATTTT.

The genes are TRBV27 and TRBJ1-5; D is possibly TRBD1 (5 bases). The germline CDR1 and CDR2 sequences are MNHEY and SMNVEV (reference sequence). Trimming took 1 base from V and 4 from J, leaving 17 bases between them. This CDR3 is 17 amino acids long. The DNA of the CDR3 is TGTGCCAGCAGTTTATGCACTAGCCACAGGCGGAATCAGCCCCAGCATTTT. Its translation: CASSLCTSHRRNQPQHF.

The chain combines TRBV6-4 with TRBJ2-5, with D hard to call. Germline V lookup: CDR1 MRHNA, CDR2 SNTAGT. The CDR3 extends over 14 amino acids. V was shortened by 4 bases and J by 3 bases, with 12 bases between the two germline ends. The CDR3 reads CASSGLRSKETQYF. Written as DNA, the CDR3 is TGTGCCAGCAGTGGCTTGAGGTCGAAAGAGACCCAGTACTTC.